This T cell receptor beta chain appears in the sequencing data of a study of cytomegalovirus exposure and HLA in healthy donors. As for the study in general: Early release data held some 79 million unique TCRs from HLA-typed donors.

General study findings and limits: An apparent linkage of common viral pathogens to several of the most significant clusters emerged in a later analysis.

PCR involved 60 Vbeta and 13 Jbeta primers. Original methodology: As a later analysis found, there were roughly 80 million unique TCR beta chains, of which roughly 11 million were shared. The data were produced by immunoSEQ multiplex PCR, yet TCRdb's version contains in-frame clones alone and is incomplete. The D gene and trimming were derived from the DNA, and the V and J assignments and clone size from that table. This sample has 140,000 to 150,000 clones, with 88% found just once. About this clone: Its antigen is currently unknown.

Sequenced sample: PBMCs. The sequence derives from a woman between 40 and 55 years old in good health and CMV-seronegative.

CDR3 nucleotide sequence: TGTGCCAGCAGGGAGAGACTAGCTGAAAGCTCCTACGAGCAGTACTTC. Encoded protein: CASRERLAESSYEQYF. The chain carries TRBV2 and TRBJ2-5; 7 nucleotides match TRBD2. The end of the DNA aligns better with TRBJ2-7, so the J call may be wrong. The CDR3 length is 16 residues. Germline V gene data show CDR1 as SNHLY and CDR2 as FYNNEI.